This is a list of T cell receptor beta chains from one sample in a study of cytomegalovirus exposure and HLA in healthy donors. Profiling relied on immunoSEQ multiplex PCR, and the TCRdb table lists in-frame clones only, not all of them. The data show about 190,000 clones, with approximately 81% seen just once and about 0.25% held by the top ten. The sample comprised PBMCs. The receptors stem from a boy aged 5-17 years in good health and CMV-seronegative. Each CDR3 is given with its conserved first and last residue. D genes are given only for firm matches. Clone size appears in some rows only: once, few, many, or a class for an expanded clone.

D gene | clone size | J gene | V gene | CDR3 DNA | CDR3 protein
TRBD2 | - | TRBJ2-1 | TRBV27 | TGTGCCAGCAGTGGCCCCAGGACTAGCGGATACAATGAGCAGTTCTTC | CASSGPRTSGYNEQFF
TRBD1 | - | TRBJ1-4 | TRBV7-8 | TGTGCCAGCAGCTTAGACAGGGGAAATGAAAAACTGTTTTTT | CASSLDRGNEKLFF
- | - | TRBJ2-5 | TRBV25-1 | TGTGCCAGCAGTGAAAGGTTAGCGCCAGTTGGGACCCAGTACTTC | CASSERLAPVGTQYF
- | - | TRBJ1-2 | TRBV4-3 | TGCGCCAGCAGCCAAACCGGGAACGAGTATGGCTACACCTTC | CASSQTGNEYGYTF
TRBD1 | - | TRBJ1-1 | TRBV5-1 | TGCGCCAGCAGCCGTCCGACAGGGGTGAACACTGAAGCTTTCTTT | CASSRPTGVNTEAFF
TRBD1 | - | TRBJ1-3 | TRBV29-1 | TGCAGCGTCTCCCCGACAGGGGAAGCCGGAAACACCATATATTTT | CSVSPTGEAGNTIYF
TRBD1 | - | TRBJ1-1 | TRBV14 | TGTGCCAGCAGCCCCCAAGGGGGCTGGGTACCTGAAGCTTTCTTT | CASSPQGGWVPEAFF
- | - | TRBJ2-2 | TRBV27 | TGTGCCAGCAGTGGAATCCGGGGGAACACCGGGGAGCTGTTTTTT | CASSGIRGNTGELFF
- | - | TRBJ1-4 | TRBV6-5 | TGTGCCAGCAGTTACTCGGCAGCAACTAATGAAAAACTGTTTTTT | CASSYSAATNEKLFF
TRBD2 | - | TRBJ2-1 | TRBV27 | TGTGCCAGCAGTTTCCCTTTTGCGGGAGGGCCGGGAAATGAGCAGTTCTTC | CASSFPFAGGPGNEQFF
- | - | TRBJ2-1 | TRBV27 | TGTGCCAGCAGTTTATGCGGCCGTTATCGGGAGTTCCACAATGAGCAGTTCTTC | CASSLCGRYREFHNEQFF
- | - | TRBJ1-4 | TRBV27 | TGTGCCAGCAGTTTAAAGCGCTTTGCAACTAATGAAAAACTGTTTTTT | CASSLKRFATNEKLFF
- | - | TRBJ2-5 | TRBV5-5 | TGTGCCAGCAGCTGGGGCCCCGTGGGTACCAATCTGGAGACCCAGTACTTC | CASSWGPVGTNLETQYF
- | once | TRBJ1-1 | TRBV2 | TGTGCCAGCAGTGAAGACGGAGGCAGCCCGGGCACTGAAGCTTTCTTT | CASSEDGGSPGTEAFF
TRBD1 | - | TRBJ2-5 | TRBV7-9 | TGTGCCAGCGGCATAGGGACAGGGGAGACCCAGTACTTC | CASGIGTGETQYF
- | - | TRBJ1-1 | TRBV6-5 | TGTGCCAGCACTTATTTCCCGACTGGGAACACTGAAGCTTTCTTT | CASTYFPTGNTEAFF
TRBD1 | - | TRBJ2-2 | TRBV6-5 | TGTGCCAGCATCGGGACAGGGCTTGGCGGGGAGCTGTTTTTT | CASIGTGLGGELFF
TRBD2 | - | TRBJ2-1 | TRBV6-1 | TGTGCCAGCAGGGAGCGGGGAAGCTCCTACAATGAGCAGTTCTTC | CASRERGSSYNEQFF
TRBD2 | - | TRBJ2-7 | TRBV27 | TGTGCCAGCAGCCCCCAGTCACGGGGGGACGAGCAGTACTTC | CASSPQSRGDEQYF
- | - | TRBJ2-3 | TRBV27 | TGTGCCAGCAGTTTGTCCAGGGATGGCACAGATACGCAGTATTTT | CASSLSRDGTDTQYF
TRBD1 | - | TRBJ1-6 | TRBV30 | TGTGCCTGGAGTGCAGGGACAGGGAAAGCACCCCTCCACTTT | CAWSAGTGKAPLHF
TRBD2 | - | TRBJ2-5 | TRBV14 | TGTGCCAGCAGCCAAGAGCGGGGACTAGCGGGAGGAGAGACCCAGTACTTC | CASSQERGLAGGETQYF
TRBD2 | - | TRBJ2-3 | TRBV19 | TGTGCCAGTAGTATAATTGGGGGGGGGAGCACAGATACGCAGTATTTT | CASSIIGGGSTDTQYF
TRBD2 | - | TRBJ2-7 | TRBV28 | TGTGCCAGCAGTCTAGCGGGAGGGTCCTACGAGCAGTACTTC | CASSLAGGSYEQYF
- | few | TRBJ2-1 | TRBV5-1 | TGCGCCAGCAGCGTGGGGTTCAGCAATGAGCAGTTCTTC | CASSVGFSNEQFF
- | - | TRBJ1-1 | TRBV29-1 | TGCAGCGTTCGACAGCCAGTAAACACTGAAGCTTTCTTT | CSVRQPVNTEAFF
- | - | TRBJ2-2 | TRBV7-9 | TGTGCCAGCAGCCCCCCTCCCGCGAACACCGGGGAGCTGTTTTTT | CASSPPPANTGELFF
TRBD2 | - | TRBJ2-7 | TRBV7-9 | TGTGCCAGCAGTTATCAAAGCGGGGGGACATCTTTAGAGCAGTACTTC | CASSYQSGGTSLEQYF
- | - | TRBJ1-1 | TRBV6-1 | TGTGCCAGCAGTGAGACAGGCTACACTGAAGCTTTCTTT | CASSETGYTEAFF
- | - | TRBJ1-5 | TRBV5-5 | TGTGCCAGCAGCTTACAAGAGGGTCAGCCCCAGCATTTT | CASSLQEGQPQHF
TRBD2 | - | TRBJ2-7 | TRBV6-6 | TGTGCCAGCTCCCCCCAAAGGCCCCGGGACTACAAAAGCCCGTACTTC | CASSPQRPRDYKSPYF
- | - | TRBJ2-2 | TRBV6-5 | TGTGCCAGCAGGGAGGGGGGGCGCGTCACCGGGGAGCTGTTTTTT | CASREGGRVTGELFF
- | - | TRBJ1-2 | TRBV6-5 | TGTGCCAGCAGTTACGGTGGCCCCGCCCCTAACTATGGCTACACCTTC | CASSYGGPAPNYGYTF
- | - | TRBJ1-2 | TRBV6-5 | TGTGCCAGCAGTGGTCCGGGACTGGAGGGCTACACCTTC | CASSGPGLEGYTF
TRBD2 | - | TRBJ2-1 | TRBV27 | TGTGCCAGCAGTTCCGGACTAGCGGGAATGGGAGAGCAGTTCTTC | CASSSGLAGMGEQFF
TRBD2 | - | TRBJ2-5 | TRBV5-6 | TGTGCCAGCAGCCCCCTAGCGGGAGCCAAGACCCAGTACTTC | CASSPLAGAKTQYF
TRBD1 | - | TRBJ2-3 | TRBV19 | TGTGCCAGTAGTATCCAGGGGGGACAGGGCTTCCCAGATACGCAGTATTTT | CASSIQGGQGFPDTQYF
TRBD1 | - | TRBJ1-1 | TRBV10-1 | TGCGCCAGGGGACGGGACAGGGAGGGCACTGAAGCTTTCTTT | CARGRDREGTEAFF
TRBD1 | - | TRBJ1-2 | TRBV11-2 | TGTGCCAGCAGCCGTTCCCTTGGGACAGGGTTGGATGGCTACACCTTC | CASSRSLGTGLDGYTF
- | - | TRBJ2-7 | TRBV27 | TGTGCCAGCAGTTTATCGATCCCTCGGGGAGTTTCACCCTACGAGCAGTACTTC | CASSLSIPRGVSPYEQYF
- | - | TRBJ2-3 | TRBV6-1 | TGTGCCAGCAGTGAGGACCCGGGGGGCACAGATACGCAGTATTTT | CASSEDPGGTDTQYF
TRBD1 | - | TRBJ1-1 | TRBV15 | TGTGCCACCAGCAGGAAGACAGGGGGCACCACTGAAGCTTTCTTT | CATSRKTGGTTEAFF
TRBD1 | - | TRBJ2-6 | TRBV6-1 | TGTGCCAGCAGCGAAATTCAGGGGGCGCCGGGGGCCAACGTCCTGACTTTC | CASSEIQGAPGANVLTF
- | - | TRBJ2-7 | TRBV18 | TGTGCCAGCTCACCATCCCGACAGAACTACGAGCAGTACTTC | CASSPSRQNYEQYF
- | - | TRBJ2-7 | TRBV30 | TGTGCCTGGAGTGTACAGTTTGGAAGGGGAAGCTCCTACGAGCAGTACTTC | CAWSVQFGRGSSYEQYF
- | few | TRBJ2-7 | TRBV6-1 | TGTGCCAGCAGTGAAGCGCGCGGCATCATCTACGAGCAGTACTTC | CASSEARGIIYEQYF